This T cell receptor (beta chain) was retrieved from a study of blood T cell repertoires in COVID-19. Generated by immunoSEQ multiplex PCR, the TCRdb table keeps only in-frame clones and is missing some. The table shows about 400,000 clones, with about 90% occurring only once. Deletions cut 0 bases from V and 9 bases from J, with 12 bases between. Per the germline V gene, CDR1 is SGHTA and CDR2 is FQGNSA. CDR3 length equals 14 residues. Residents of about two dozen US areas, aged about 18 to 95 years, made up the participants. Recovered Cohort 3 donors showed two negative PCRs, clearance, or symptom resolution.

The source material was PBMCs or T cells enriched from blood (not recorded which). This sequence originates from a woman in her thirties who had recovered from COVID-19. This chain connects TRBV7-2 to TRBJ1-5; D might be TRBD1 (5 bases). The CDR3 here is CASSLALGTSPQHF. CDR3 bases: TGTGCCAGCAGCTTAGCGCTGGGGACTTCGCCCCAGCATTTT.